The 10 T cell receptor beta chains given below trace back to one sample, sequenced in a study of blood T cells in healthy people across ages (dated by TCRdb to the mid-2010s). The library was generated by 5' RACE. These reads were obtained on an Illumina HiSeq 2500. A second roughly 6 to 12 cycle PCR used a sample-barcoded 5' primer and a J-beta primer mix. In TCRdb, the public reads were trimmed at Q25 with fastp and aligned with MiXCR, with productive beta chains retained. Merged by CDR3 protein, the rows form single entries marked with the most common genes and DNA. This sample holds 600,000 or so distinct CDR3 sequences; around 21% were observed only once. Roughly 3.7% of the sample comes from the top ten. The sample was blood. The source is a man in his 70s in good health.

This clonotype was detected only a few times. The chain uses TRBV7-9 and TRBJ1-1, with TRBD1 matching 7 bases. From germline, CDR1 is SEHNR and CDR2 FQNEAQ (reference sequence). This CDR3 has 14 residues. V was clipped by 3 bases and J by 4 bases; unmatched bases: 5. CDR3 region: CASSFGQGVTEAFF. The CDR3 DNA sequence: TGTGCCAGCAGCTTTGGCCAGGGGGTCACTGAAGCTTTCTTT.

This clonotype was seen only a few times. The chain carries TRBV20-1 and TRBJ2-1; D perhaps matches TRBD2 (6 bases). Trimming took off 5 bases at V and 4 bases at J, with 24 bases between the two ends. This CDR3 contains 17 residues. Germline V lookup: CDR1 DFQATT, CDR2 SNEGSKA (reference sequence). CDR3 residues: CSAWGSSGQEGYNEQFF. The CDR3, as DNA: TGCAGTGCTTGGGGGAGTAGCGGCCAGGAGGGGTACAATGAGCAGTTCTTC.

This clonotype was picked up a small number of times. The junction shows a germline mismatch at one end, possibly a read error. DNA of the CDR3: TGTGCCAGCAGTCTTTCGTCAGGTTGGGGTGAAAAGCTGTTTTTT. Protein product: CASSLSSGWGEKLFF. The V call is TRBV12-3 or TRBV12-4, the J call TRBJ1-4, with D uncertain. CDR3 length: 15 amino acids.

This clonotype has ten or more counts. The gene calls are TRBV15 and TRBJ2-1, with D perhaps matching TRBD2 (5 bases). Trimming took 0 bases from V and 0 from J, leaving 9 bases between them. Germline values: CDR1 LNHNV, CDR2 YYDKDF (reference sequence). There are 16 residues in the CDR3. The CDR3: CATSRDHAGSYNEQFF. DNA of the CDR3: TGTGCCACCAGCAGAGATCATGCGGGCTCCTACAATGAGCAGTTCTTC. Drawing the rest from reference TRBV15 and TRBJ2-1, the complete variable domain is DAMVIQNPRYQVTQFGKPVTLSCSQTLNHNVMYWYQQKSSQAPKLLFHYYDKDFNNEADTPDNFQSRRPNTSFCFLDIRSPGLGDTAMYLCATSRDHAGSYNEQFFGPGTRLTVL.

The table lists this clonotype with a few counts. This rearrangement joins TRBV4-1 to TRBJ1-4; D perhaps matches TRBD1 (6 bases). Trimming removed 7 bases at V and 2 bases at J, with 14 bases between. This CDR3 has 15 amino acids. The germline gives CDR1 MGHRA, CDR2 YSYEKL. Here the CDR3 reads CASNYPGHTNEKLFF. The DNA of the CDR3 is TGCGCCAGCAACTACCCGGGACACACTAATGAAAAACTGTTTTTT.

This clonotype was picked up a small number of times. V gene TRBV5-4 combines with J gene TRBJ2-7, with 8 bases matching TRBD1. The junction had 13 bases not matched to a gene; V was cut back by 0 bases and J by 5 bases. Germline lookup yields CDR1 SGHNT and CDR2 YYREEE (reference sequence). CDR3 size: 17 residues. DNA for the CDR3: TGTGCCAGCAGCTTGGGGGTTGAATGGACAGGGCTCCACGAGCAGTACTTC. Its translation is CASSLGVEWTGLHEQYF.

In this sample, this clonotype turned up a few times. J is TRBJ2-1 and V is TRBV6-2 or TRBV6-3; 9 nucleotides line up with TRBD1. J gave up 5 bases and V 7 bases, and 9 bases lay outside the gene matches. Germline V gives CDR1 MNHEY, CDR2 SVGEGT. The CDR3 is 15 amino acids. The CDR3 DNA reads TGTGCCAGCACCAATAAGGGACAGGGTGACAATGAGCAGTTCTTC. It specifies CASTNKGQGDNEQFF.

This sequence joins TRBV13 and TRBJ2-7, with 8 bases fitting TRBD2. The CDR3 spans 15 residues. Germline V gene data show CDR1 as PRHDT and CDR2 as FYEKMQ (reference sequence). V dropped 1 base and J dropped 4; count of bases not matched to a gene: 6. The DNA for the CDR3 is TGTGCCAGCAGCTTAGTCCGTAGCGGGACGTACGAGCAGTACTTC. It codes for CASSLVRSGTYEQYF.

CDR3 bases: TGTGCCAGCTCACCTGCAGGGGCCGGAAACACCATATATTTT. Protein: CASSPAGAGNTIYF. The V call is TRBV18, the J call TRBJ1-3; a weak D match, TRBD1 (6 bases). Germline V gene lookup returns CDR1 KGHSH and CDR2 LQKENI. The V gene lost 3 bases and the J gene lost 4 bases, with 10 bases spanning the gap. The CDR3 totals 14 residues.

The table lists this clonotype with many counts. The chain is built from TRBV11-2 and TRBJ2-5; 7 bases line up with TRBD2. The CDR3 is 16 residues long. V lost 2 bases and J lost 5; bases outside the gene matches: 11. The germline CDR1 and CDR2 sequences are SGHAT and FQNNGV. CDR3 loop: CASSLTGTKGTETQYF. CDR3 coding DNA: TGTGCCAGCAGCTTAACCGGGACTAAAGGAACCGAGACCCAGTACTTC.